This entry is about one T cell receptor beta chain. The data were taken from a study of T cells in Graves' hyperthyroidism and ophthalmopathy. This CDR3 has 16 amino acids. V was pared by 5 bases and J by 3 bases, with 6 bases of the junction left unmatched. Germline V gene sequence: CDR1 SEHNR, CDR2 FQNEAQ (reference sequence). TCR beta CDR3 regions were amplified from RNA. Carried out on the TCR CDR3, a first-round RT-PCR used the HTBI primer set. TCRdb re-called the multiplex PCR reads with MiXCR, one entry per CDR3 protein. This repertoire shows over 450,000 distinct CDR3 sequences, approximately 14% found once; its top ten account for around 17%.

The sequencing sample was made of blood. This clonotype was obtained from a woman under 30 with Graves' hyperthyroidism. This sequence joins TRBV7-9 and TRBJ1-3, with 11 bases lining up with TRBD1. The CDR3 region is CASSARTGGGGNTIYF. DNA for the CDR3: TGTGCCAGCAGCGCACGGACAGGGGGCGGTGGAAACACCATATATTTT.